These 10 T cell receptor beta chains share one sample of origin, sequenced in a study of T cells in Graves' hyperthyroidism and ophthalmopathy. What was amplified from RNA transcripts were TCR beta CDR3 regions. RT-PCR in the first round (using the HTBI primer set) targeted the TCR CDR3. TCRdb passed the multiplex PCR reads through MiXCR, listing each CDR3 protein once. The repertoire consists of about 350,000 distinct CDR3 sequences, with approximately 19% occurring once and the leading ten covering about 4%. Sequenced input: blood. Receptor source: a young woman with Graves' hyperthyroidism.

This clonotype was observed many times. This chain joins TRBV30 and TRBJ2-5; tentative D call: TRBD2 (5 bases). Germline V gene sequence: CDR1 GTSNPN, CDR2 SVGIG (reference sequence). The CDR3 is 13 amino acids. Trimming took off 2 bases at V and 2 bases at J, with 9 bases between the two ends. This chain's CDR3 is CAWSMERQETQYF. The CDR3 DNA follows: TGTGCCTGGAGTATGGAGCGGCAAGAGACCCAGTACTTC.

This clonotype came up many times. V gene TRBV6-2 or TRBV6-3 combines with J gene TRBJ2-2; D not certain. The V end lost 4 bases, the J end lost 6 bases, and 9 bases lay between the germline ends. This CDR3 comprises 13 residues. Germline values: CDR1 MNHEY, CDR2 SVGEGT. The chain's CDR3 is CASSSDPPGELFF. For the CDR3, the DNA is TGTGCCAGCAGTTCGGACCCTCCCGGGGAGCTGTTTTTT.

Only one count was recorded for this clonotype. This chain links TRBV6-1 with TRBJ2-7; D not resolved. The CDR3 is 12 amino acids. V was pared by 6 bases and J by 4 bases, with 10 bases between. Germline V lookup: CDR1 MNHNS, CDR2 SASEGT. The chain's CDR3 is CASRQLMYEQYF. Written as DNA, the CDR3 is TGTGCCAGCAGACAGCTTATGTACGAGCAGTACTTC.

This clonotype was detected many times. The V gene is TRBV24-1, the J gene TRBJ1-5; 9 bases map to TRBD1. There are 14 residues in the CDR3. CDR1 and CDR2 from the germline V gene are KGHDR and SFDVKD. J gave up 7 bases and V 5 bases, and 5 bases lay outside the gene matches. CDR3 amino acids: CATSGRTGVQPQHF. CDR3 nucleotide sequence: TGTGCCACCAGTGGCCGGACAGGGGTCCAGCCCCAGCATTTT.

This clonotype was counted ten times or more. The rearrangement links TRBV15 to TRBJ1-1; TRBD1 might be the D (5 bases). Germline-derived CDR1 and CDR2 are LNHNV and YYDKDF (reference sequence). The CDR3 has 15 amino acids. V lost 8 bases and J 1 base, leaving 17 bases between the germline ends. Here the CDR3 reads CATRVGHSSNTEAFF. The CDR3 nucleotides are TGTGCCACCCGGGTGGGGCACTCATCGAACACTGAAGCTTTCTTT.

This chain uses TRBV3-1 with TRBJ1-5, with D perhaps TRBD1 (5 bases). The CDR3 covers 16 residues. Trimming left V 3 bases short and J 2 bases short, with 14 bases between. Germline-derived CDR1 and CDR2 are LGHDT and YNNKEL (reference sequence). The CDR3 sequence is CASSQRGQEGNQPQHF. CDR3 nucleotides: TGTGCCAGCAGCCAGAGGGGTCAGGAGGGCAATCAGCCCCAGCATTTT.

The genes are TRBV19 and TRBJ1-5; D unresolved. There are 13 residues in the CDR3. The germline V and J ends were trimmed by 3 bases and 9 bases, with 12 bases remaining between them. Germline loops: CDR1 LNHDA, CDR2 SQIVND (reference sequence). The CDR3 loop reads CASSITPPRPQHF. The CDR3 DNA reads TGTGCCAGTAGTATCACCCCGCCTCGGCCCCAGCATTTT.

This clonotype was observed at least ten times. J is TRBJ2-7 and V is TRBV11-2; D is possibly TRBD2 (5 bases). Trimming left V 4 bases short and J 6 bases short, with 16 bases between. The CDR3 is 14 amino acids. Germline V gene sequence: CDR1 SGHAT, CDR2 FQNNGV. DNA of the CDR3: TGTGCCAGCAGCTCTAGCCCGGACGCGGGCGAGCAGTACTTC. Translating gives CASSSSPDAGEQYF. Combining the CDR3 with reference TRBV11-2 and TRBJ2-7 gives the whole variable domain EAGVAQSPRYKIIEKRQSVAFWCNPISGHATLYWYQQILGQGPKLLIQFQNNGVVDDSQLPKDRFSAERLKGVDSTLKIQPAKLEDSAVYLCASSSSPDAGEQYFGPGTRLTVT.

With respect to this clonotype: This sequence may be a read error, since a much larger clone differs from it by one base. V and J are TRBV3-1 and TRBJ1-1; D is undetermined. There are 12 residues in the CDR3. The V and J ends lost 3 bases and 6 bases respectively, with 8 bases between them. Germline CDR1 LGHDT, CDR2 YNNKEL (reference sequence). The DNA of the CDR3 is TGTGCCAGCAGCCAGATGGCCGCTGAAGCTTTCTTT. Encoded protein: CASSQMAAEAFF.

This clonotype was detected only a few times. The V gene is TRBV27, the J gene TRBJ2-1, with D possibly being TRBD2 (7 bases). CDR1 is MNHEY, CDR2 SMNVEV, per germline (reference sequence). CDR3 length equals 14 residues. Trimming removed 8 bases at V and 0 bases at J, with 11 bases between. The CDR3 reads CASRGGSSYNEQFF. The CDR3 bases are TGTGCCAGCCGCGGGGGCAGCTCCTACAATGAGCAGTTCTTC.